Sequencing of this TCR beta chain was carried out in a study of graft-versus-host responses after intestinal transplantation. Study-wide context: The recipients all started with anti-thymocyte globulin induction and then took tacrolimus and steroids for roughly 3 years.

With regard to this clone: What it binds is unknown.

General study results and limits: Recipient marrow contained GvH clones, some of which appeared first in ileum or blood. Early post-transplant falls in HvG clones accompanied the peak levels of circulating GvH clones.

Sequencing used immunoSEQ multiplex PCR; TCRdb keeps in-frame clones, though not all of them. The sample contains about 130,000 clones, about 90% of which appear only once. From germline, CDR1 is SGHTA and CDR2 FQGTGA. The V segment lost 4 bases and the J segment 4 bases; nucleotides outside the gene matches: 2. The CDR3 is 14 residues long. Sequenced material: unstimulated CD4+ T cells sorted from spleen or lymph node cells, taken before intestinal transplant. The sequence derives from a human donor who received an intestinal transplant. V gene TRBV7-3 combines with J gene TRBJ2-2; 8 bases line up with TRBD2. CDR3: CASSSGTSTGELFF. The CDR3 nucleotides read TGTGCCAGCAGCTCCGGGACTAGCACCGGGGAGCTGTTTTTT.